These T cell receptor beta chains were read from a single sample in a study of breast tumors, draining lymph nodes, adjacent tissues. MiXCR, run by TCRdb on the multiplex PCR reads, gives a single entry per CDR3 protein. Of roughly 100,000 distinct CDR3 sequences listed, approximately 28% were seen once; the top ten hold 5.5% to 6%. Sequenced input: axillary lymph node tissue. The source of these receptors is a female donor with breast cancer. Some clones in this sample may be carry-over from other donors' samples. Both conserved end residues are part of each CDR3. The D gene is left open where the match is weak. Not every row has a clone size; where given, it reads once, few, many or a size class.

>TRBV6-4|-|few|TRBJ2-2
CASSPRIGGELFF
TGTGCCAGCAGCCCTAGAATCGGCGGGGAGCTGTTTTTT
>TRBV5-1|TRBD1|-|TRBJ2-3
CASSWGPGQGRTDTQYF
TGCGCCAGCAGCTGGGGACCGGGACAGGGTCGCACAGATACGCAGTATTTT
>TRBV18|-|many|TRBJ2-5
CASSPSGVGETQYF
TGTGCCAGCTCACCGTCCGGAGTGGGAGAGACCCAGTACTTC
>TRBV4-1|TRBD2|many|TRBJ2-5
CASSPVGLIQETQYF
TGCGCCAGCAGCCCGGTGGGACTAATCCAAGAGACCCAGTACTTC
>TRBV5-1|-|many|TRBJ1-5
CASSLGPPARNQPQHF
TGCGCCAGCAGCTTGGGACCCCCCGCTCGCAATCAGCCCCAGCATTTT
>TRBV20-1|-|many|TRBJ2-7
CSAASGTSYEQYF
TGCAGTGCTGCGTCTGGAACCTCCTACGAGCAGTACTTC
>TRBV11-2|TRBD1|-|TRBJ1-5
CASSLGDRANQPQHF
TGTGCCAGCAGCTTAGGGGACAGGGCCAATCAGCCCCAGCATTTT
>TRBV7-2|TRBD1|many|TRBJ1-2
CASSFLSGQANYGYTF
TGTGCCAGCAGCTTTTTATCGGGACAGGCCAACTATGGCTACACCTTC
>TRBV6-5|-|medium-sized|TRBJ2-1
CASSYDTTYNEQFF
TGTGCCAGCAGTTATGATACTACCTACAATGAGCAGTTCTTC
>TRBV20-1|-|-|TRBJ2-2
CSARVGPGELFF
TGCAGTGCGCGTGTGGGGCCCGGGGAGCTGTTTTTT
>TRBV7-9|-|-|TRBJ1-4
CASSEGLAGYNEKLFF
TGTGCCAGCAGCGAAGGACTAGCGGGCTACAATGAAAAACTGTTTTTT
>TRBV6-5|-|many|TRBJ2-3
CASSYRRPRGTDTQYF
TGTGCCAGCAGTTATCGGCGGCCTCGCGGGACAGATACGCAGTATTTT
>TRBV5-6|TRBD1|many|TRBJ2-7
CASSRRDRGSYEQYF
TGTGCCAGCAGCCGCCGGGACAGGGGGTCCTACGAGCAGTACTTC
>TRBV7-6|TRBD1|many|TRBJ1-2
CASSPGQGLNGYTF
TGTGCCAGCAGCCCGGGACAGGGCTTGAATGGCTACACCTTC
>TRBV14|TRBD2|many|TRBJ2-7
CASSPEWTSDVYEQYF
TGTGCCAGCAGCCCCGAGTGGACTAGCGATGTATACGAGCAGTACTTC
>TRBV27|TRBD1|many|TRBJ1-2
CASSPGTDYGYTF
TGTGCCAGCAGTCCTGGGACAGACTATGGCTACACCTTC
>TRBV2|-|many|TRBJ2-3
CASSEAGASDTQYF
TGTGCCAGCAGTGAAGCAGGGGCGTCAGATACGCAGTATTTT
>TRBV12-3/TRBV12-4|-|many|TRBJ2-7
CASSPSEDEQYF
TGTGCCAGCAGTCCCTCGGAGGACGAGCAGTACTTC
>TRBV20-1|-|many|TRBJ2-3
CSASLARTDTQYF
TGCAGTGCTAGTCTAGCCCGCACAGATACGCAGTATTTT
>TRBV6-5|TRBD1|few|TRBJ2-1
CASSHPGTVYNEQFF
TGTGCCAGCAGTCACCCCGGGACAGTATACAATGAGCAGTTCTTC